The source of this T cell receptor beta chain is a study of blood T cell repertoires in COVID-19. At the level of the study: PBMCs, B-cell-depleted T cells, or T cells provided the cDNA or gDNA that made up the material.

The sample holds one count of this clone. Libraries were prepared by immunoSEQ multiplex PCR; TCRdb keeps only in-frame clonotypes and omits some of them. Altogether around 250,000 clones are present, 80% to 90% being singletons, with the ten largest covering roughly a sixth. From germline, CDR1 is SGDLS and CDR2 YYNGEE. J gave up 0 bases and V 3 bases, and 0 bases lay outside the gene matches. The length of the CDR3 is 14 residues. The rearrangement joins TRBV9 to TRBJ2-1, with 7 bases identical to TRBD1. Sample: PBMCs or T cells enriched from blood (not recorded which). The clonotype comes from a man younger than 30 who had recovered from COVID-19. The CDR3 protein is CASSAGGSYNEQFF. In nucleotides, the CDR3 is TGTGCCAGCAGCGCAGGGGGCTCCTACAATGAGCAGTTCTTC.